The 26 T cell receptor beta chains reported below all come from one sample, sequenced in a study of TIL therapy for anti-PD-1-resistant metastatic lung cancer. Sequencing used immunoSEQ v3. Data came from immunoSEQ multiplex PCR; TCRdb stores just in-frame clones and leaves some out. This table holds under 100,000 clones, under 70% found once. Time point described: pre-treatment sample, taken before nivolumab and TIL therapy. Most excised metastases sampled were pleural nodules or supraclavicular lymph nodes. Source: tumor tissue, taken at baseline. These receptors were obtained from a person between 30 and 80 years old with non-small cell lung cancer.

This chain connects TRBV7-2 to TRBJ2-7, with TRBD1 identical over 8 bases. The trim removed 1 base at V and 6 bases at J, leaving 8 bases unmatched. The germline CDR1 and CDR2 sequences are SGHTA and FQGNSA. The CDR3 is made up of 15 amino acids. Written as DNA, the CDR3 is TGTGCCAGCAGCTTAGGATTGCAGGGGGCCGGCGAGCAGTACTTC. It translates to CASSLGLQGAGEQYF.

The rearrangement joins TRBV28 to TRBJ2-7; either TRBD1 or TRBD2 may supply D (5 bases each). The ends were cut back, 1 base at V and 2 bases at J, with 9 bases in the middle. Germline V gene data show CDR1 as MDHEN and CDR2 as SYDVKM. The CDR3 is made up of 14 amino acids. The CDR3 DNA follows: TGTGCCAGCAGTTTATTATCGGGGCCCTACGAGCAGTACTTC. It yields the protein CASSLLSGPYEQYF.

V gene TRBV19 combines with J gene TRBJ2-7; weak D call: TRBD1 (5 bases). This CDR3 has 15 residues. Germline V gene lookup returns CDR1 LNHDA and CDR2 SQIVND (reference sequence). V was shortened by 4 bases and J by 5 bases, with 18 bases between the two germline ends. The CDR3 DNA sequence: TGTGCCAGTAGTAGGTGGCAGGGTGTGGTCCACGAGCAGTACTTC. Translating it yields CASSRWQGVVHEQYF.

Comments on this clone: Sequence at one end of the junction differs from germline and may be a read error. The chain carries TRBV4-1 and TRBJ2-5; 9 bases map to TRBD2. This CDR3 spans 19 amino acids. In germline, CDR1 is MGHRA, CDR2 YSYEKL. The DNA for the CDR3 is TGCGCCCGCAGCCGGGGGCGGGAGGGCCCTCGAGGGAGGCAAGAGACCCAGTACTTC. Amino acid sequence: CARSRGREGPRGRQETQYF.

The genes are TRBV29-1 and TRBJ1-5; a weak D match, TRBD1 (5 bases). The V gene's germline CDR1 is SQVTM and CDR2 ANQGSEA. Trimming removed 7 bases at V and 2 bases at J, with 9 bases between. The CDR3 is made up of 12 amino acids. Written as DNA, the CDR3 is TGCAGCGCCTGGGACGGCAATCAGCCCCAGCATTTT. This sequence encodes CSAWDGNQPQHF. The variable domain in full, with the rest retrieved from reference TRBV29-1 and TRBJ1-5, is SAVISQKPSRDICQRGTSLTIQCQVDSQVTMMFWYRQQPGQSLTLIATANQGSEATYESGFVIDKFPISRPNLTFSTLTVSNMSPEDSSIYLCSAWDGNQPQHFGDGTRLSIL.

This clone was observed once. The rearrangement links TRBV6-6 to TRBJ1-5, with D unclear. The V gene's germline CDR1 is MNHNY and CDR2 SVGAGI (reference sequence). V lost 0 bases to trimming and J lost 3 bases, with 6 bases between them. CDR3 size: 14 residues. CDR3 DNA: TGTGCCAGCAGTTACTCTGGGCCCAATCAGCCCCAGCATTTT. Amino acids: CASSYSGPNQPQHF.

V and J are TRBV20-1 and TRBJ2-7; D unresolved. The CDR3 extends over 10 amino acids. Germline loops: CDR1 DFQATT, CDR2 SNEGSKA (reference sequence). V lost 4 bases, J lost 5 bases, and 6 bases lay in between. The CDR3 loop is CSATHNEQYF. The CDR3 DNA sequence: TGCAGTGCTACCCATAACGAGCAGTACTTC.

DNA for the CDR3: TGTGCCAGCAGCTTAGTGCAGGGGGCCTGGAATGAGCAGTTCTTC. Translated, it gives CASSLVQGAWNEQFF. This sequence joins TRBV7-9 and TRBJ2-1, with TRBD1 identical over 8 bases. The CDR3 contains 15 residues. Trimming cost V 1 base and J 7 bases; bases outside gene matches: 6. Germline-derived CDR1 and CDR2 are SEHNR and FQNEAQ (reference sequence).

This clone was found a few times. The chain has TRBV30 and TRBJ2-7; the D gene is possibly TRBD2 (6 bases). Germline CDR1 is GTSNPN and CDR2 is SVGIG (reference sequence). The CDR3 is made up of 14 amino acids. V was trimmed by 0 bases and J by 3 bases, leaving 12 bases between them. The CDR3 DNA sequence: TGTGCCTGGAGTGTACTCGGGGAGGACTACGAGCAGTACTTC. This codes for CAWSVLGEDYEQYF.

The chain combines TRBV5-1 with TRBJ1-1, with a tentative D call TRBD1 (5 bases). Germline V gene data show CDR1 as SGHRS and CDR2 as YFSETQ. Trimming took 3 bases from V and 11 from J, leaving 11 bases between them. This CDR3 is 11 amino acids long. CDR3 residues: CASSWGRLAFF. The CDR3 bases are TGCGCCAGCAGCTGGGGCCGACTCGCTTTCTTT.

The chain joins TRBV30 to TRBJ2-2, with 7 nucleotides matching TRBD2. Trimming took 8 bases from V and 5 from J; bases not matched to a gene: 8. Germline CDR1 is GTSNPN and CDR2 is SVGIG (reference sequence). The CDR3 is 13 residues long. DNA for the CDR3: TGTGCCCGGCATCGGGGGGAAACCGGGGAGCTGTTTTTT. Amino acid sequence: CARHRGETGELFF.

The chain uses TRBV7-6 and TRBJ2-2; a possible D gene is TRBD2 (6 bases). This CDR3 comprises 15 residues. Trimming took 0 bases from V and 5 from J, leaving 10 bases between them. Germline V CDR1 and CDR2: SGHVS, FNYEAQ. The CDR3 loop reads CASSLATSPTGELFF. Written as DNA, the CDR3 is TGTGCCAGCAGCTTAGCAACTAGCCCGACCGGGGAGCTGTTTTTT.

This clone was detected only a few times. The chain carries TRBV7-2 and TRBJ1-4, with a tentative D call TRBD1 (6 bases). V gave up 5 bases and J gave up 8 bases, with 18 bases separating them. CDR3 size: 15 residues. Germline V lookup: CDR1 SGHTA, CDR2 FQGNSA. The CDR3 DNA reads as TGTGCCAGCAGCGGAACCGGGACACGTGGGGAAAAACTGTTTTTT. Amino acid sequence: CASSGTGTRGEKLFF.

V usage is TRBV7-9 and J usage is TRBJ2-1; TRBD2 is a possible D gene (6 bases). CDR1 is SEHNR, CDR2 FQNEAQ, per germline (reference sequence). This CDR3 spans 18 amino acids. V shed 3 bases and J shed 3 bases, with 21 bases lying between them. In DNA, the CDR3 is TGTGCCAGCAGCTTGGTAGTAAGACTAGACTATAACTACAATGAGCAGTTCTTC. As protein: CASSLVVRLDYNYNEQFF.

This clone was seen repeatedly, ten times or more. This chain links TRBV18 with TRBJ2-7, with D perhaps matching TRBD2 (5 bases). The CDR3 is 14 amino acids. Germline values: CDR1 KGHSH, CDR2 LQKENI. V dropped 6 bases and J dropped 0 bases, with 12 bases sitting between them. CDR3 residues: CASSSEGSSYEQYF. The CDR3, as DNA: TGTGCCAGCTCGTCCGAGGGTAGCTCCTACGAGCAGTACTTC. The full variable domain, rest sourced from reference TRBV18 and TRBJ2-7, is NAGVMQNPRHLVRRRGQEARLRCSPMKGHSHVYWYRQLPEEGLKFMVYLQKENIIDESGMPKERFSAEFPKEGPSILRIQQVVRGDSAAYFCASSSEGSSYEQYFGPGTRLTVT.

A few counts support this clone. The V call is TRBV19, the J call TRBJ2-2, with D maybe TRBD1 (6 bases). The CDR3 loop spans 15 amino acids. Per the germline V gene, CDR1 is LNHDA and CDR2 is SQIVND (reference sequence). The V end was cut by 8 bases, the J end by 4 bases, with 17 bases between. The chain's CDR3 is CASADYRAGTGELFF. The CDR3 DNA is TGTGCCAGTGCAGACTACAGGGCGGGCACCGGGGAGCTGTTTTTT.

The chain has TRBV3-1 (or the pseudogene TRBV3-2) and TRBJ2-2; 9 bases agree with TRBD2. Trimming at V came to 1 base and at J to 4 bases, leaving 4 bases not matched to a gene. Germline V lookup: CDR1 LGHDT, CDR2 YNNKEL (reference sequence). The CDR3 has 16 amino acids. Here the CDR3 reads CASSQGLAVFTGELFF. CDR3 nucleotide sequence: TGTGCCAGCAGCCAAGGACTAGCGGTTTTCACCGGGGAGCTGTTTTTT.

CDR3 DNA sequence: TGTGCCAGCAGTTTATTGGTTAGCGGGGAGGGGGACAATGAGCAGTTCTTC. Its translation is CASSLLVSGEGDNEQFF. V gene TRBV27 combines with J gene TRBJ2-1, with 8 bases identical to TRBD2. The CDR3 length is 17 residues. The V and J ends lost 1 base and 5 bases, in that order; junction bases with no gene match: 10. The germline V gene has CDR1 MNHEY and CDR2 SMNVEV (reference sequence).

The chain's CDR3 is CASSQDTGATNEKLFF. The CDR3 DNA reads TGTGCCAGCAGCCAAGACACTGGAGCAACTAATGAAAAACTGTTTTTT. The J gene is TRBJ1-4, the V gene TRBV4-2; the D is unclear. The CDR3 is 16 residues long. Trimming took 0 bases from V and 0 from J, leaving 8 bases between them. Germline values: CDR1 LGHNA, CDR2 YNFKEQ.

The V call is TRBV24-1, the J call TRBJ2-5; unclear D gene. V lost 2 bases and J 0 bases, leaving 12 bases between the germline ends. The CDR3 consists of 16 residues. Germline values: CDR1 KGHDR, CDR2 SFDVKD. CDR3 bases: TGTGCCACCAGTGATTCGTCCGGTGACTACCAAGAGACCCAGTACTTC. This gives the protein CATSDSSGDYQETQYF.

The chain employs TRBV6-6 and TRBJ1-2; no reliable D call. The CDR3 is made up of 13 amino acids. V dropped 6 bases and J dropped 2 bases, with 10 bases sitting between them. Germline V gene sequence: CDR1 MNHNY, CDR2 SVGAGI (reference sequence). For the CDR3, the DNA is TGTGCCAGCAGGGGTGACGGAAACTATGGCTACACCTTC. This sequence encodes CASRGDGNYGYTF.

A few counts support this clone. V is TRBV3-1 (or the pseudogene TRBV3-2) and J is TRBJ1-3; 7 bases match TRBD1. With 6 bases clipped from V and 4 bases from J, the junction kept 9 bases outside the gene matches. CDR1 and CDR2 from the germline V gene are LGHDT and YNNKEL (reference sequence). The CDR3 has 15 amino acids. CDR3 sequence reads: CASSPDRAGGNTIYF. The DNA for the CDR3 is TGTGCCAGCAGTCCCGACAGGGCAGGCGGAAACACCATATATTTT.

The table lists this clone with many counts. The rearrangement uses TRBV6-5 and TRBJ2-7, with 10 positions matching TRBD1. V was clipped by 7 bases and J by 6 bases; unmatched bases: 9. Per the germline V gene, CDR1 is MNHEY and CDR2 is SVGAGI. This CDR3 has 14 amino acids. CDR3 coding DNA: TGTGCCAGCATCCACTCCGGGACAGGGGTCGAGCAGTACTTC. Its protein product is CASIHSGTGVEQYF.

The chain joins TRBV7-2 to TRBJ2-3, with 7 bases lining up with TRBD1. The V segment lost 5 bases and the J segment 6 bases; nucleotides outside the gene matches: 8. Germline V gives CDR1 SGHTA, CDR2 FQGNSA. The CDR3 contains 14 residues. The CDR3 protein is CASSPGTAGDTQYF. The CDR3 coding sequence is TGTGCCAGCAGCCCCGGGACAGCCGGGGATACGCAGTATTTT. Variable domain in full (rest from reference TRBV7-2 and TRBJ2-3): GAGVSQSPSNKVTEKGKDVELRCDPISGHTALYWYRQSLGQGLEFLIYFQGNSAPDKSGLPSDRFSAERTGGSVSTLTIQRTQQEDSAVYLCASSPGTAGDTQYFGPGTRLTVL.

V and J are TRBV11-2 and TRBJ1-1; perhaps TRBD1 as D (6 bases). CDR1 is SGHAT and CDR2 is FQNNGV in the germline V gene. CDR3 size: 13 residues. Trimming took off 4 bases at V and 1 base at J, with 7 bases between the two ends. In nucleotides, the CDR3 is TGTGCCAGCAGCTCGGACAGGAACACTGAAGCTTTCTTT. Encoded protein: CASSSDRNTEAFF.

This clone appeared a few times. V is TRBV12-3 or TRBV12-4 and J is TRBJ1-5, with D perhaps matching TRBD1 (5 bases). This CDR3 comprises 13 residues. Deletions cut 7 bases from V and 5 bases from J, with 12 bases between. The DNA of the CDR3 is TGTGCCAGCACCTGGGCGGGGGATCAGCCCCAGCATTTT. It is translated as CASTWAGDQPQHF.